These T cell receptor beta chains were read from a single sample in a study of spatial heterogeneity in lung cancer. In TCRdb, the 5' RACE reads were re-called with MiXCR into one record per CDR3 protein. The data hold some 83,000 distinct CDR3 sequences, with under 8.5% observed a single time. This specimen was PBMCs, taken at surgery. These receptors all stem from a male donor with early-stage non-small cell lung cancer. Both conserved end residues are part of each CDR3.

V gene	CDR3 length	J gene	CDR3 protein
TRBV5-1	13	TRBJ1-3	CASSQVPGNTIYF
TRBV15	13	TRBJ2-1	CATSNGRDNEQFF
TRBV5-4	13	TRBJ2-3	CASSPPGVPAQYF
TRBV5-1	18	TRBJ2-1	CASSLLAGGRAQYNEQFF
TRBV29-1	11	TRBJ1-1	CSVGTDTEAFF
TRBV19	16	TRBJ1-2	CASSAEPRTGVYGYTF
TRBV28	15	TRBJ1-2	CASSPSGRAYRGYTF
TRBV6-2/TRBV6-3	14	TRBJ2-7	CASSRQERSYEQYF
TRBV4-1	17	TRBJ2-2	CASSQDTDRGQSGELFF
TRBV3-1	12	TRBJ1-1	CASSGRTGAAFF
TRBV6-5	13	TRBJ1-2	CASSPRTGGGYTF
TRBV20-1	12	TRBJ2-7	CSATGPRSEQYF
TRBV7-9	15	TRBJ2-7	CASSLLGTSSYEQYF
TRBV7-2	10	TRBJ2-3	CASGKYTQYF
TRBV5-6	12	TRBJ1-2	CASSLMDYGYTF
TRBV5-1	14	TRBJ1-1	CASRLTYMNTEAFF
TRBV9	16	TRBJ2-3	CASSPRAAFPTDTQYF
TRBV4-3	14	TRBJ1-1	CASSHYRGYTEAFF
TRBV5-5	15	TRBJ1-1	CASSVAGTMNTEAFF
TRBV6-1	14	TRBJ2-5	CASSEALVAGPQYF
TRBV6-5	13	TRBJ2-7	CASSSGLAREQYF
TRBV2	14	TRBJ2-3	CASSESFAIDTQYF
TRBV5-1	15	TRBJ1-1	CASSLTPSMNTEAFF
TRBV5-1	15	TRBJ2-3	CASSDGLSEADTQYF
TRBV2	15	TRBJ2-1	CASSMDRGPYNEQFF
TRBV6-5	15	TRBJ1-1	CASSYSTGPGTEAFF
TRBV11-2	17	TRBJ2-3	CASSLRQRTLGPDTQYF
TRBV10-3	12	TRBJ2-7	CAARDRPYEQYF
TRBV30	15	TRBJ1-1	CAWRASTVRITEAFF
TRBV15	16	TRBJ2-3	CATSRDRASGSNTQYF
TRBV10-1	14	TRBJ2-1	CASSESPVPSEQFF
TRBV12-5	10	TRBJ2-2	CASGLGELFF
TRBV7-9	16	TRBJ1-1	CASSFWRDSSNTEAFF
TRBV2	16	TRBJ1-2	CASSGLTGTGGYGYTF
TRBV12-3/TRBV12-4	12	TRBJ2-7	CASSGPGYEQYF
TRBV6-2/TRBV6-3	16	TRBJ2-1	CASSYSRGGRKGEQFF
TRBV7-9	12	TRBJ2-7	CASSSTGYEQYF
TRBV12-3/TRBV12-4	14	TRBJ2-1	CASTPSSSYNEQFF
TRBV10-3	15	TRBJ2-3	CAISSRTGEADTQYF
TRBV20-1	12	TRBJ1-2	CSASQPGYGYTF
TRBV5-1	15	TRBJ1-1	CASREVGPPNTEAFF
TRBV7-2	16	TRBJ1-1	CASSLVKQGVGTEAFF
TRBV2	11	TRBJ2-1	CASSEAYEQFF